These T cell receptor beta chains were read from a single sample in a study of identifying expanded T cells in peripheral blood. The table came from immunoSEQ multiplex PCR; TCRdb's copy has only in-frame clones and leaves some out. This sample has 70,000 to 95,000 clones, with almost 90% found just once. The sample was blood. These receptors were taken from a person aged 18 to 70 in good health. Both conserved end residues are part of each CDR3. Fields, in order: clone size, J gene, V gene, D gene, CDR3 protein, CDR3 DNA. D genes are given only for firm matches. The size of a clone is reported for some rows only, either as once, few or many, or as a class for expanded clones.

size: .
J: TRBJ1-2
V: TRBV25-1
D: .
CDR3: CASSSGVGRSYGYTF
DNA: TGTGCCAGCAGTTCCGGGGTAGGGAGGTCCTATGGCTACACCTTC

size: .
J: TRBJ1-1
V: TRBV29-1
D: .
CDR3: CSVEPGGRTEAFF
DNA: TGCAGCGTTGAACCGGGGGGCCGGACTGAAGCTTTCTTT

size: few
J: TRBJ1-2
V: TRBV10-2
D: .
CDR3: CASTKDRAYGYTF
DNA: TGCGCCAGCACCAAGGACAGAGCCTATGGCTACACCTTC

size: .
J: TRBJ2-1
V: TRBV28
D: .
CDR3: CASSLPNPEQFF
DNA: TGTGCCAGCAGTTTACCCAACCCTGAGCAGTTCTTC

size: once
J: TRBJ1-1
V: TRBV2
D: TRBD1
CDR3: CASRADRGRWNTEAFF
DNA: TGTGCCAGCAGGGCGGACAGGGGTAGGTGGAACACTGAAGCTTTCTTT

size: .
J: TRBJ2-3
V: TRBV7-2
D: .
CDR3: CASSSDPVLSQYF
DNA: TGTGCCAGCAGCTCCGACCCGGTGCTATCGCAGTATTTT

size: .
J: TRBJ1-5
V: TRBV9
D: .
CDR3: CASSVETAGGPQHF
DNA: TGTGCCAGCAGCGTAGAAACAGCCGGTGGGCCCCAGCATTTT

size: .
J: TRBJ2-1
V: TRBV28
D: .
CDR3: CASSLYTSVSSYNEQFF
DNA: TGTGCCAGCAGTTTATATACCTCCGTGAGCTCCTACAATGAGCAGTTCTTC

size: .
J: TRBJ1-6
V: TRBV6-6
D: .
CDR3: CASSRGYNSPLHF
DNA: TGTGCCAGCAGTAGGGGATATAATTCACCCCTCCACTTT

size: once
J: TRBJ1-6
V: TRBV28
D: .
CDR3: CASFSGTGNSPLHF
DNA: TGTGCCAGCTTCTCCGGGACGGGAAATTCACCCCTCCACTTT

size: .
J: TRBJ1-6
V: TRBV14
D: .
CDR3: CASSQVGGARNSPLHF
DNA: TGTGCCAGCAGCCAAGTAGGGGGGGCGAGGAATTCACCCCTCCACTTT

size: .
J: TRBJ2-5
V: TRBV2
D: TRBD2
CDR3: CASSRLAGLQETQYF
DNA: TGTGCCAGCAGTCGGCTAGCGGGTCTTCAAGAGACCCAGTACTTC

size: few
J: TRBJ2-2
V: TRBV6-4
D: .
CDR3: CASTSTSSYGGELFF
DNA: TGTGCCAGCACCTCAACTAGCTCGTATGGCGGGGAGCTGTTTTTT

size: once
J: TRBJ2-7
V: TRBV6-5
D: TRBD1
CDR3: CASSPGTGPYEQYF
DNA: TGTGCCAGCAGTCCCGGGACAGGGCCGTACGAGCAGTACTTC

size: .
J: TRBJ2-3
V: TRBV5-6
D: .
CDR3: CASSLGQNTQYF
DNA: TGTGCCAGCAGCCTCGGACAGAATACGCAGTATTTT

size: .
J: TRBJ2-1
V: TRBV30
D: TRBD2
CDR3: CAWSYGAGNNEQFF
DNA: TGTGCCTGGAGTTATGGAGCGGGGAACAATGAGCAGTTCTTC

size: .
J: TRBJ2-1
V: TRBV28
D: TRBD2
CDR3: CASRSGTSVNNEQFF
DNA: TGTGCCAGCAGGTCCGGGACTAGCGTGAACAATGAGCAGTTCTTC

size: .
J: TRBJ2-7
V: TRBV7-6
D: TRBD2
CDR3: CASSLEASGGNEQYF
DNA: TGTGCCAGCAGCTTAGAGGCTAGCGGGGGAAACGAGCAGTACTTC

size: .
J: TRBJ2-7
V: TRBV5-6
D: TRBD1
CDR3: CASSATGIIVHEQYF
DNA: TGTGCCAGCAGCGCGACAGGGATAATAGTCCACGAGCAGTACTTC

size: .
J: TRBJ2-6
V: TRBV6-1
D: .
CDR3: CASRLLGANVLTF
DNA: TGTGCCAGCAGGTTGCTTGGGGCCAACGTCCTGACTTTC

size: .
J: TRBJ2-7
V: TRBV7-8
D: .
CDR3: CASSRRDIAYEQYF
DNA: TGTGCCAGCAGCCGCCGGGACATAGCCTACGAGCAGTACTTC

size: .
J: TRBJ2-1
V: TRBV19
D: TRBD2
CDR3: CASSIPSGGSSYNEQFF
DNA: TGTGCCAGTAGTATCCCTAGCGGGGGTAGCTCCTACAATGAGCAGTTCTTC

size: .
J: TRBJ2-2
V: TRBV2
D: TRBD1
CDR3: CAGNTGAGTGELFF
DNA: TGTGCCGGAAATACAGGGGCCGGGACCGGGGAGCTGTTTTTT

size: .
J: TRBJ1-6
V: TRBV5-4
D: .
CDR3: CASSLAGPQNSPLHF
DNA: TGTGCCAGCAGCTTGGCGGGGCCCCAAAATTCACCCCTCCACTTT

size: .
J: TRBJ1-2
V: TRBV6-6
D: TRBD1
CDR3: CASSPTPPTGHYGYTF
DNA: TGTGCCAGCAGTCCAACACCGCCGACAGGGCACTATGGCTACACCTTC

size: .
J: TRBJ2-1
V: TRBV11-2
D: TRBD2
CDR3: CASSLAGGLNEQFF
DNA: TGTGCCAGCAGCTTGGCGGGGGGGCTCAATGAGCAGTTCTTC

size: .
J: TRBJ2-7
V: TRBV12-5
D: TRBD1
CDR3: CASSQGANEQYF
DNA: TGTGCTAGTTCACAGGGGGCAAACGAGCAGTACTTC

size: .
J: TRBJ1-2
V: TRBV5-8
D: .
CDR3: CASSPDATFYGYTF
DNA: TGTGCCAGCAGCCCCGACGCCACATTCTATGGCTACACCTTC

size: .
J: TRBJ2-5
V: TRBV7-3
D: .
CDR3: CASSLSRRMKAETQYF
DNA: TGTGCCAGCAGCTTAAGCCGGCGGATGAAAGCCGAGACCCAGTACTTC

size: .
J: TRBJ2-2
V: TRBV28
D: .
CDR3: CASTRPTTGELFF
DNA: TGTGCCAGCACCCGACCGACCACCGGGGAGCTGTTTTTT

size: .
J: TRBJ2-1
V: TRBV5-1
D: .
CDR3: CASSGGDFSREQFF
DNA: TGCGCCAGCAGCGGAGGGGACTTCTCCCGAGAGCAGTTCTTC

size: .
J: TRBJ1-1
V: TRBV27
D: .
CDR3: CASSFRGGGNTEAFF
DNA: TGTGCCAGCAGTTTTCGGGGAGGGGGGAACACTGAAGCTTTCTTT

size: .
J: TRBJ1-2
V: TRBV4-3
D: .
CDR3: CASSQDRRGVYGYTF
DNA: TGCGCCAGCAGCCAAGATAGGCGTGGGGTCTATGGCTACACCTTC

size: .
J: TRBJ1-2
V: TRBV6-5
D: .
CDR3: CASSYSTGIYGYTF
DNA: TGTGCCAGCAGTTACTCCACAGGGATATATGGCTACACCTTC

size: once
J: TRBJ2-7
V: TRBV18
D: TRBD2
CDR3: CASSAPGLAEQRYEQYF
DNA: TGTGCCAGCTCAGCGCCGGGACTAGCGGAACAACGCTACGAGCAGTACTTC

size: .
J: TRBJ2-7
V: TRBV6-1
D: .
CDR3: CASSEGTVTSYEQYF
DNA: TGTGCCAGCAGTGAAGGGACAGTCACCTCCTACGAGCAGTACTTC

size: once
J: TRBJ2-2
V: TRBV5-1
D: TRBD1
CDR3: CASSLGQGNTGELFF
DNA: TGCGCCAGCAGCTTGGGACAGGGGAACACCGGGGAGCTGTTTTTT

size: .
J: TRBJ2-1
V: TRBV5-1
D: TRBD1
CDR3: CASSTGQGPYNEQFF
DNA: TGCGCCAGCAGCACGGGACAGGGACCCTACAATGAGCAGTTCTTC

size: few
J: TRBJ2-7
V: TRBV2
D: .
CDR3: CASSGVYEQYF
DNA: TGTGCCAGCAGTGGGGTCTACGAGCAGTACTTC

size: .
J: TRBJ1-4
V: TRBV6-1
D: .
CDR3: CASSEAEGSNEKLFF
DNA: TGTGCCAGCAGTGAAGCGGAGGGATCAAATGAAAAACTGTTTTTT

size: once
J: TRBJ1-4
V: TRBV23-1
D: TRBD1
CDR3: CASSQPARTGINEKLFF
DNA: TGCGCCAGCAGTCAACCCGCCCGGACAGGGATAAATGAAAAACTGTTTTTT

size: .
J: TRBJ2-5
V: TRBV6-1
D: .
CDR3: CASRRQQETQYF
DNA: TGTGCCAGCAGAAGACAGCAAGAGACCCAGTACTTC

size: .
J: TRBJ1-3
V: TRBV7-2
D: TRBD1
CDR3: CASSAKATGYFGNTIYF
DNA: TGTGCCAGCAGCGCCAAAGCGACAGGGTATTTTGGAAACACCATATATTTT

size: .
J: TRBJ1-4
V: TRBV15
D: .
CDR3: CATSRPPRGDNEKLFF
DNA: TGTGCCACCAGCAGGCCTCCAAGGGGCGACAATGAAAAACTGTTTTTT

size: once
J: TRBJ1-4
V: TRBV15
D: .
CDR3: CATSRTGSGEKLFF
DNA: TGTGCCACCAGCAGAACAGGGTCGGGTGAAAAACTGTTTTTT

size: once
J: TRBJ1-5
V: TRBV19
D: .
CDR3: CASTLGGKNQPQHF
DNA: TGTGCCAGTACCCTTGGAGGAAAGAATCAGCCCCAGCATTTT

size: .
J: TRBJ2-7
V: TRBV2
D: .
CDR3: CASSGQEQTYEQYF
DNA: TGTGCCAGCAGCGGACAAGAACAGACCTACGAGCAGTACTTC

size: few
J: TRBJ2-5
V: TRBV6-1
D: TRBD2
CDR3: CASSEVRTSPMKETQYF
DNA: TGTGCCAGCAGTGAAGTTAGGACTAGCCCAATGAAAGAGACCCAGTACTTC

size: .
J: TRBJ2-7
V: TRBV28
D: .
CDR3: CASSLRVEQYF
DNA: TGTGCCAGCAGTTTAAGGGTGGAGCAGTACTTC

size: once
J: TRBJ1-2
V: TRBV6-5
D: TRBD1
CDR3: CASSQGVYGYTF
DNA: TGTGCCAGCAGTCAGGGGGTTTATGGCTACACCTTC

size: .
J: TRBJ2-7
V: TRBV9
D: .
CDR3: CASSVEGRVTEEQYF
DNA: TGTGCCAGCAGCGTAGAGGGCAGGGTCACGGAGGAGCAGTACTTC

size: .
J: TRBJ2-4
V: TRBV11-2
D: .
CDR3: CASSPSVRNIQYF
DNA: TGTGCCAGCAGCCCGTCCGTTAGGAACATTCAGTACTTC

size: .
J: TRBJ2-3
V: TRBV21-1
D: .
CDR3: CATALMTQYF
DNA: TGTGCCACCGCCCTCATGACGCAGTATTTT

size: .
J: TRBJ2-5
V: TRBV5-1
D: .
CDR3: CASSVGQAGWETQYF
DNA: TGCGCCAGCAGCGTAGGACAGGCGGGATGGGAGACCCAGTACTTC

size: .
J: TRBJ1-1
V: TRBV5-5
D: .
CDR3: CASSLVLRVGTEAFF
DNA: TGTGCCAGCAGCTTGGTTTTGCGGGTCGGCACTGAAGCTTTCTTT

size: .
J: TRBJ1-2
V: TRBV30
D: TRBD1
CDR3: CAWIRGRTRQGYGYTF
DNA: TGTGCCTGGATCCGGGGGCGAACAAGACAGGGGTACGGCTACACCTTC

size: few
J: TRBJ1-6
V: TRBV10-3
D: .
CDR3: CAISESGDAFSPLHF
DNA: TGTGCCATCAGTGAGTCTGGTGACGCCTTTTCACCCCTCCACTTT

size: .
J: TRBJ1-1
V: TRBV27
D: .
CDR3: CASRVHRAVNTEAFF
DNA: TGTGCCAGCAGGGTCCACAGGGCGGTGAACACTGAAGCTTTCTTT

size: .
J: TRBJ2-5
V: TRBV6-6
D: .
CDR3: CASWGGDQETQYF
DNA: TGTGCCAGCTGGGGGGGCGACCAAGAGACCCAGTACTTC